This T cell receptor (beta chain) was profiled in a study of blood T cell repertoires in COVID-19. This clone was recorded a few times. Germline V gene lookup returns CDR1 MNHNY and CDR2 SVGAGI (reference sequence). The CDR3 has 13 residues. Deletions cut 7 bases from V and 5 bases from J, with 14 bases between. Generated by immunoSEQ multiplex PCR, the TCRdb table keeps only in-frame clones and is missing some. The repertoire holds 50,000 to 55,000 clones, around 87% seen once, with 5.5% to 7.5% in the top ten. Sample: peripheral blood. This TCR was recovered from a man aged 50 or older with active COVID-19. V is TRBV6-6 and J is TRBJ1-1; D gene unclear. The CDR3: CASKAGFGTEAFF. CDR3 bases: TGTGCCAGCAAGGCGGGCTTTGGTACTGAAGCTTTCTTT.